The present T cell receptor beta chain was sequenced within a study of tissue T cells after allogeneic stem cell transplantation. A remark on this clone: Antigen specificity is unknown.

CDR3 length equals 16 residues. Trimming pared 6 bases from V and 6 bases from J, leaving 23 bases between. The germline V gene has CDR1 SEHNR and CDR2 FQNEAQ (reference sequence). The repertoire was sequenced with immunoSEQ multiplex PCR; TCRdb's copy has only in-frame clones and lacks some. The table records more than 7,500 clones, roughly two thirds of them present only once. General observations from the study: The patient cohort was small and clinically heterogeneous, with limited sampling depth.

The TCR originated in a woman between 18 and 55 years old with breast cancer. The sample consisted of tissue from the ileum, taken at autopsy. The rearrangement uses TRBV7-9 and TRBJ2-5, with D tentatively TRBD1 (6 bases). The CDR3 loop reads CASSHNRVQGSKTQYF. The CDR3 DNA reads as TGTGCCAGCAGTCACAACAGGGTGCAGGGGTCCAAGACCCAGTACTTC.